The 24 T cell receptor beta chains listed next were all sequenced from one sample in a study of T-cell memory formation after mild COVID-19. TCRdb reprocessed the 5' RACE reads with MiXCR, giving one entry per CDR3 protein. The data contain about 240,000 distinct CDR3 sequences, 8% to 9.5% of them seen just once; the ten biggest clones take up 22%. Source material: PBMCs or a T cell subset sorted from them (not recorded which). These receptors all come from a man aged 18 to 30 who had mild COVID-19 (a few samples of this study predate the infection). Cell type and time point are not known.

The chain recombines TRBV29-1 with TRBJ1-2; TRBD1 matches at 9 bases. The CDR3 length is 14 residues. Germline V lookup: CDR1 SQVTM, CDR2 ANQGSEA. Losses at the gene ends were 7 bases for V and 0 bases for J; bases not matched to a gene: 6. Written as DNA, the CDR3 is TGCAGCGCCCAGACAGGGGGGACTAACTATGGCTACACCTTC. This encodes CSAQTGGTNYGYTF. Combining the CDR3 with reference TRBV29-1 and TRBJ1-2 gives the whole variable domain SAVISQKPSRDICQRGTSLTIQCQVDSQVTMMFWYRQQPGQSLTLIATANQGSEATYESGFVIDKFPISRPNLTFSTLTVSNMSPEDSSIYLCSAQTGGTNYGYTFGSGTRLTVV.

Comment on this clonotype: This may stem from a read error, because a much larger clone lies one nucleotide away. The V and J genes are TRBV12-3 or TRBV12-4 and TRBJ1-1; possible D gene TRBD1, 5 bases. Trimming removed 7 bases from V and 4 bases from J, with 16 bases in between. The CDR3 has 14 amino acids. The CDR3 region is CASTSGRASTEAFF. CDR3 DNA: TGTGCCAGCACGTCGGGCAGGGCGAGCACTGAAGCTTTCTTT.

J is TRBJ1-2 and V is TRBV6-6; D is possibly TRBD1 (6 bases). The CDR3 length is 14 residues. Germline V gene sequence: CDR1 MNHNY, CDR2 SVGAGI (reference sequence). The V end was cut by 7 bases, the J end by 4 bases, with 16 bases between. The chain's CDR3 is CASTLDSGAYGYTF. DNA of the CDR3: TGTGCCAGCACTCTAGATTCAGGGGCCTATGGCTACACCTTC.

This clonotype was detected many times. The chain recombines TRBV20-1 with TRBJ1-1; D ambiguous. The length of the CDR3 is 16 residues. Germline values: CDR1 DFQATT, CDR2 SNEGSKA (reference sequence). V lost 0 bases and J 0 bases, leaving 14 bases between the germline ends. CDR3 in DNA: TGCAGTGCTAGAGATCGGCATGCTCGCGTGAACACTGAAGCTTTCTTT. Protein: CSARDRHARVNTEAFF.

The rearrangement links TRBV6-2 or TRBV6-3 to TRBJ2-7, with 9 bases lining up with TRBD2. Germline values: CDR1 MNHEY, CDR2 SVGEGT. J lost 4 bases, V lost 6 bases, and 4 bases had no gene match. There are 13 residues in the CDR3. The CDR3 sequence is CASRLAGAYEQYF. The CDR3 bases are TGTGCCAGCAGGTTAGCGGGGGCTTACGAGCAGTACTTC.

This clonotype was seen a few times. The CDR3 DNA reads TGCAGTGCTTTAAGAGGAGATACGCAGTATTTT. Its protein is CSALRGDTQYF. The chain recombines TRBV20-1 with TRBJ2-3; D gene unclear. The ends were cut back, 5 bases at V and 5 bases at J, with 8 bases in the middle. Germline loops: CDR1 DFQATT, CDR2 SNEGSKA (reference sequence). The CDR3 sequence is 11 residues long.

The sample holds a few counts of this clonotype. The rearrangement links TRBV12-3 or TRBV12-4 to TRBJ2-7; 8 bases match TRBD2. This CDR3 is built from 14 residues. Trimming cost V 2 bases and J 5 bases; bases outside gene matches: 5. CDR3 sequence: CASSLSGGADEQYF. CDR3 nucleotide sequence: TGTGCCAGCAGTTTATCCGGGGGGGCGGACGAGCAGTACTTC.

CDR3 bases: TGTGCCACCAGTGATACCGGGACAGGGAGCACAGATACGCAGTATTTT. This translates into CATSDTGTGSTDTQYF. This chain connects TRBV24-1 to TRBJ2-3, with 9 bases identical to TRBD1. V dropped 3 bases and J dropped 0; count of bases not matched to a gene: 3. CDR1 KGHDR and CDR2 SFDVKD come from the germline V gene. The CDR3 sequence is 16 residues long.

The sample holds a few counts of this clonotype. The CDR3 sequence: CASSLGGEYNEQFF. In DNA form, the CDR3 reads TGCGCCAGCAGTTTAGGGGGAGAGTACAATGAGCAGTTCTTC. The chain has TRBV5-1 and TRBJ2-1, with D maybe TRBD1 (6 bases). V was cut by 5 bases and J by 4 bases, with 13 bases left in between. In germline, CDR1 is SGHRS, CDR2 YFSETQ. CDR3 size: 14 residues.

This clonotype turned up a few times. The chain combines TRBV30 with TRBJ1-5, with D uncertain. The CDR3 is 14 residues long. Between the trimmed V and J ends, which lost 0 bases and 4 bases, there was a span of 10 bases. The V gene's germline CDR1 is GTSNPN and CDR2 SVGIG (reference sequence). Written as DNA, the CDR3 is TGTGCCTGGAGTGTTGGCGCGGGGAATCAGCCCCAGCATTTT. Translated: CAWSVGAGNQPQHF. Based on the CDR3 plus reference TRBV30 and TRBJ1-5, the full variable domain is SQTIHQWPATLVQPVGSPLSLECTVEGTSNPNLYWYRQAAGRGLQLLFYSVGIGQISSEVPQNLSASRPQDRQFILSSKKLLLSDSGFYLCAWSVGAGNQPQHFGDGTRLSIL.

This clonotype was seen repeatedly, ten times or more. The rearrangement uses TRBV12-3 or TRBV12-4 and TRBJ1-5; D is perhaps TRBD1 (6 bases). With 6 bases removed from V and 5 bases from J, the gap between germline ends came to 14 bases. The CDR3 extends over 14 amino acids. The CDR3 protein is CASSTGSGYQPQHF. The CDR3 nucleotides are TGTGCCAGCAGCACAGGGTCCGGGTATCAGCCCCAGCATTTT.

This clonotype appeared a few times. The chain recombines TRBV3-1 with TRBJ1-5; D is unresolved. Trimming removed 3 bases from V and 2 bases from J, with 8 bases in between. The CDR3 covers 14 residues. CDR1 is LGHDT and CDR2 is YNNKEL in the germline V gene (reference sequence). CDR3 sequence (DNA): TGTGCCAGCAGCCAGGCGTTGCGCAATCAGCCCCAGCATTTT. Translating it yields CASSQALRNQPQHF.

This chain links TRBV24-1 with TRBJ2-7; D may match TRBD1 or TRBD2 (6 bases each). With 4 bases removed from V and 7 bases from J, the gap between germline ends came to 22 bases. Germline V gene data show CDR1 as KGHDR and CDR2 as SFDVKD. There are 16 residues in the CDR3. The CDR3: CATSDGGQPGLCEQYV. CDR3 nucleotides: TGTGCCACCAGTGACGGGGGCCAACCGGGCCTTTGTGAGCAGTACGTC.

V gene TRBV7-2 combines with J gene TRBJ2-7; TRBD2 is a possible D gene (7 bases). In germline, CDR1 is SGHTA, CDR2 FQGNSA. Trimming took off 3 bases at V and 3 bases at J, with 15 bases between the two ends. CDR3 size: 15 residues. The CDR3 sequence is CASSFHGGGGYEQYV. The DNA of the CDR3 is TGTGCCAGCAGCTTTCACGGGGGAGGGGGCTACGAGCAGTACGTC.

The rearrangement uses TRBV20-1 and TRBJ1-2; perhaps TRBD1 as D (6 bases). The CDR3 length is 11 residues. V was shortened by 3 bases and J by 8 bases, with 10 bases between the two germline ends. Germline V gives CDR1 DFQATT, CDR2 SNEGSKA (reference sequence). This CDR3 is CSASTGSGYTF. CDR3 DNA sequence: TGCAGTGCTAGCACAGGGAGCGGCTACACCTTC.

This clonotype came up a few times. V gene TRBV5-1 combines with J gene TRBJ1-1; D is possibly TRBD1 (6 bases). This CDR3 contains 13 residues. V dropped 0 bases and J dropped 5 bases, with 8 bases sitting between them. CDR1 is SGHRS, CDR2 YFSETQ, per germline. In DNA, the CDR3 is TGCGCCAGCAGCTTGGACAGGGTAACTGAAGCTTTCTTT. This gives the protein CASSLDRVTEAFF.

The chain couples TRBV27 to TRBJ2-1, with a tentative D call TRBD1 (6 bases). CDR3 length equals 14 residues. Looked up from germline, CDR1 is MNHEY and CDR2 is SMNVEV (reference sequence). V was shortened by 3 bases and J by 4 bases, with 10 bases between the two germline ends. As DNA, the CDR3 is TGTGCCAGCAGTTTGCAGGGGCGGTACAATGAGCAGTTCTTC. This encodes CASSLQGRYNEQFF.

This clonotype was seen more than once but under ten times. The genes are TRBV20-1 and TRBJ1-5, with 10 bases lining up with TRBD1. This CDR3 contains 16 residues. Germline CDR1 DFQATT, CDR2 SNEGSKA (reference sequence). The ends lost 3 bases at V and 0 bases at J; junction bases unmatched: 5. CDR3 sequence: CSASDRGLYSNQPQHF. The CDR3 nucleotides read TGCAGTGCTAGTGACAGGGGGCTCTATAGCAATCAGCCCCAGCATTTT.

In this sample, this clonotype turned up a few times. This chain links TRBV19 with TRBJ1-2, with 7 positions matching TRBD1. The length of the CDR3 is 14 residues. The junction had 6 bases not matched to a gene; V was cut back by 5 bases and J by 3 bases. Germline values: CDR1 LNHDA, CDR2 SQIVND (reference sequence). In DNA form, the CDR3 reads TGTGCCAGTAGTCTCAGGACAGGATACTATGGCTACACCTTC. Its protein product is CASSLRTGYYGYTF.

This chain joins TRBV20-1 and TRBJ2-3, with D unclear. The CDR3 length is 13 residues. V was shortened by 4 bases and J by 4 bases, with 12 bases between the two germline ends. Germline CDR1 DFQATT, CDR2 SNEGSKA (reference sequence). CDR3 protein: CSAKSSKPDTQYF. The CDR3 coding sequence is TGCAGTGCTAAAAGTAGTAAACCAGATACGCAGTATTTT.

This chain connects TRBV5-1 to TRBJ1-2; possible D gene TRBD1, 6 bases. Germline values: CDR1 SGHRS, CDR2 YFSETQ. Deletions cut 7 bases from V and 4 bases from J, with 23 bases between. CDR3 length: 16 amino acids. The CDR3 loop reads CASPPPRTETFYGYTF. The CDR3 nucleotides read TGCGCCAGCCCCCCCCCGCGGACAGAAACCTTCTATGGCTACACCTTC.

In its sample, this clonotype was seen a few times. The rearrangement links TRBV27 to TRBJ2-3; 10 bases are a match to TRBD2. Per the germline V gene, CDR1 is MNHEY and CDR2 is SMNVEV (reference sequence). Trimming removed 6 bases from V and 6 bases from J; junction bases left unmatched: 36. The CDR3 length is 24 residues. CDR3 nucleotides: TGTGCCAGCAGCCGACGGTTCCCCGGTACCGGGAAGAGCGGGGGGGCAGGATTCCAGGATACGCAGTATTTT. It translates to CASSRRFPGTGKSGGAGFQDTQYF.

This clonotype has only a few counts. The chain is built from TRBV20-1 and TRBJ2-3; maybe TRBD2 (6 bases). The V gene's germline CDR1 is DFQATT and CDR2 SNEGSKA (reference sequence). The CDR3 has 15 amino acids. V lost 5 bases and J 0 bases, leaving 15 bases between the germline ends. The CDR3 region has the DNA TGCAGTGCTCGCCGGGGGATTCCTAGCACAGATACGCAGTATTTT. Translated: CSARRGIPSTDTQYF.

This chain links TRBV7-6 with TRBJ2-2, with D possibly TRBD2 on 5 matching bases. The CDR3 runs 18 residues. V was trimmed by 0 bases and J by 6 bases, leaving 20 bases between them. Germline CDR1 is SGHVS and CDR2 is FNYEAQ. The CDR3 DNA sequence: TGTGCCAGCAGCTTAGCGATCCCTCAACTAGAATCCCCCGGGGAGCTGTTTTTT. Translation gives CASSLAIPQLESPGELFF.